This TCR beta chain came from a study of shared clonotypes between healthy human individuals (dated by TCRdb to the early 2020s). Notes on the research overall: A couple of women and a few men aged 18 to 49 years were included in the cohort. For each donor, CD4 naive and CD4 memory were each run on three plates, CD8 naive on two plates, and CD8 memory on one plate. Blood TCR repertoires of a handful of healthy adults were deeply sequenced to estimate repertoire size and the extent of clonotype sharing between individuals. To increase sequencing depth and limit assay-specific biases, different laboratories used diverse techniques to prepare libraries and sequence TCR repertoires. Leukapheresis yielded between about 0.94 and 9.5 billion PBMCs per donor. The paper's findings and limits, for the study overall: Sampling was restricted to blood, and TCR repertoires in tissue are likely to differ from TCR repertoires in blood. Rarefaction of sorted-subset datasets indicated incomplete sequencing despite the large sequencing depth. Estimated clonotype richness was generally larger for naive than for memory subsets. The genetic and exposure-history diversity represented was limited by the small number of donors. Pairwise subsampling led to the expectation that sequencing depth would affect the degree of clonotype sharing among donors. When several donors were compared, the shared fraction of clonotypes was around 5% for naive CD4, around 3.6% for naive CD8, more than 2% for memory CD4, and 0.4% for memory CD8. Compared with non-shared clonotypes, clonotypes shared by all four sorted-subset donors had higher generation probabilities.

Donors were healthy HIV-negative adults with no recently reported acute infections or vaccinations. Every donor was a Caucasian adult residing in Nashville, Tennessee, USA. Magnetic negative selection was used to enrich CD4+ T cells, after which naive cells were positively selected on CD45RA and the negative fraction became the memory subset. After blood collection by leukapheresis, PBMCs were isolated using Ficoll-Histopaque density gradient centrifugation and then cryopreserved in the vapor phase of liquid nitrogen. Analytical flow cytometry was used to check the purity and quantity of every magnetically sorted T cell population. Genomic DNA was isolated from each sorted fraction and quantified by UV absorbance on a Nanodrop 2000c. Using the deep immunoSEQ assay, TCR CDR3 regions were amplified from genomic DNA by multiplex PCR. Extracted genomic DNA from each cell subset was distributed evenly across all wells of several immunoSEQ 96-well plates, and each plate was treated as a replicate. Each replicate PCR for sorted subsets received about 180 ng genomic DNA, equal to tens of thousands of T cell genomes. The purified libraries were quantified using a Qubit 3.0 fluorometer, sized with a Bioanalyzer 2100, and then quantified again using the KAPA Library Quantification kit. Every immunoSEQ 96-well plate was sequenced on a separate single-read 150-cycle Illumina NextSeq 550 flow cell. The source study handled its data this way. Because the immunoSEQ output held only junctional sequences and lacked quality scores, the filtering could not match the filtering applied to full-length reads. Sequences were annotated with PyIR, a Python wrapper for IgBLAST v1.9, and V/J genes and CDR3 were assigned using IMGT germline references. Any read was removed if the V/J assignment was weak (E-value above 1e-6), the CDR3 was missing, or the read contained stop codons, out-of-frame junctions, or ambiguous translated residues. V3J clonotypes were defined as sequences sharing the same inferred V gene, J gene, and CDR3 amino acid sequence. Percentage overlap between repertoires was calculated by dividing the number of shared unique clonotypes by the size of the smaller repertoire. Repertoire richness was assessed with RTK rarefaction, the Chao1 estimator, and Recon v2.1 estimates of unobserved clonotypes. Generation probabilities for all TCRbeta clonotypes obtained by the gDNA method from several donors were computed using OLGA. TCRdb mirrors the immuneACCESS table, restricted to in-frame sequences. Some clones are absent from its copies; in checked studies, under half trace to an unresolved V gene, and the reason for the others is unknown. V and J calls and clone size follow that table, whereas D and trimming were derived from the DNA. This sample is represented by approximately 2.5 million clones; 93% of them were singletons. About 0.38% of the sample is taken by the ten largest.

A remark on this clone: What antigen it recognizes has not been identified. The input lacks base qualities; no much larger clone sits a single base away.

Based on the germline V gene (reference sequence), the CDR1 and CDR2 sequences are LNHDA and SQIVND. Measured from the cysteine to the phenylalanine, the CDR3 is 13 residues long. CDR3 DNA only is kept here, 39 bases in frame from base 1. Trimming removed 7 bases from V and 0 bases from J; the gene matches leave 2 bases unexplained. The rearranged chain carries TRBV19 and TRBJ1-1, and TRBD1 matches 7 of the central bases. Sequencing was carried out using naive CD4+ T cells from PBMCs. Read against the paper, the sample's cell subset or site label means: CD45RA+ positively selected. The receptor was isolated from a man aged 18 to 29 in good health. Some clones in this sample may be carry-over from other donors' samples. The CDR3 has the sequence CASNDRVNTEAFF. In nucleotides, the sequence is TGTGCCAGTAACGACAGGGTGAACACTGAAGCTTTCTTT.